The 24 T cell receptor beta chains below come from one sample, sequenced in a study of cytomegalovirus exposure and HLA in healthy donors. Primers included in the PCR were 60 Vbeta and 13 Jbeta primers. The repertoire was sequenced with immunoSEQ multiplex PCR; TCRdb's copy has only in-frame clones and lacks some. The sample has about 60,000 clones, 77% seen once; the top ten hold approximately 2.4%. Material: PBMCs. The receptors originated from a female donor in good health and CMV-seronegative.

This rearrangement joins TRBV28 to TRBJ1-6; 7 bases line up with TRBD1. Losses at the gene ends were 6 bases for V and 5 bases for J; bases not matched to a gene: 1. Germline lookup yields CDR1 MDHEN and CDR2 SYDVKM. This CDR3 region has 13 residues. The CDR3, as DNA: TGTGCCAGCAGACAGGGGAATAATTCACCCCTCCACTTT. Its protein is CASRQGNNSPLHF.

This clone was detected only once. The chain couples TRBV5-8 to TRBJ1-5; D call uncertain. CDR3 size: 17 residues. The V gene lost 1 base and the J gene lost 1 base, with 15 bases spanning the gap. The germline gives CDR1 SGHTS, CDR2 YDEGEE. This chain's CDR3 is CASSLFVLLQSNQPQHF. The DNA of the CDR3 is TGTGCCAGCAGCTTGTTCGTGTTGTTACAGAGCAATCAGCCCCAGCATTTT.

The chain recombines TRBV9 with TRBJ1-3, with TRBD1 as a possible D gene (5 bases). V was cut by 5 bases and J by 4 bases, with 13 bases left in between. Germline assignment: CDR1 SGDLS and CDR2 YYNGEE. This CDR3 spans 14 amino acids. CDR3 loop: CASSKGLNGNTIYF. DNA for the CDR3: TGTGCCAGCAGTAAGGGGCTTAACGGAAACACCATATATTTT.

This rearrangement joins TRBV5-1 to TRBJ2-1, with D possibly matching TRBD1 (6 bases). Germline CDR1 SGHRS, CDR2 YFSETQ. Trimming left V 4 bases short and J 5 bases short, with 13 bases between. This CDR3 region has 14 residues. This CDR3 is CASSGMTGNNEQFF. The DNA for the CDR3 is TGCGCCAGCAGCGGAATGACAGGAAACAATGAGCAGTTCTTC. The entire variable domain, with the rest obtained from reference TRBV5-1 and TRBJ2-1, is as follows: KAGVTQTPRYLIKTRGQQVTLSCSPISGHRSVSWYQQTPGQGLQFLFEYFSETQRNKGNFPGRFSGRQFSNSRSEMNVSTLELGDSALYLCASSGMTGNNEQFFGPGTRLTVL.

This clone showed up just a few times. The rearrangement uses TRBV5-1 and TRBJ2-7; possible D gene TRBD2, 5 bases. Trimming stripped 4 bases from V and 6 bases from J, with 14 bases between. The CDR3 runs 13 residues. In germline, CDR1 is SGHRS, CDR2 YFSETQ. DNA for the CDR3: TGCGCCAGCAGCGGACTCGAGGGAACCGAGCAGTACTTC. Amino acid sequence: CASSGLEGTEQYF.

The chain employs TRBV14 and TRBJ1-2; a possible D gene is TRBD1 (6 bases). CDR1 SGHDN and CDR2 FVKESK come from the germline V gene. CDR3 size: 15 residues. The V gene lost 3 bases and the J gene lost 0 bases, with 11 bases spanning the gap. CDR3 sequence (DNA): TGTGCCAGCAGCCAGGGACACCTTGCTAACTATGGCTACACCTTC. It codes for CASSQGHLANYGYTF.

The chain uses TRBV7-8 and TRBJ2-5; the D is unclear. The CDR3 is 13 amino acids. Per the germline V gene, CDR1 is SGHVS and CDR2 is FQNEAQ. V lost 2 bases, J lost 7 bases, and 11 bases lay in between. CDR3 residues: CASSLKPSGTQYF. CDR3 nucleotides: TGTGCCAGCAGCTTAAAACCGTCCGGGACCCAGTACTTC.

This CDR3 reads CASTPAGGPASRIPQETQYF. The CDR3 region has the DNA TGTGCCAGCACCCCGGCGGGAGGACCTGCTTCAAGAATCCCTCAAGAGACCCAGTACTTC. The V gene is TRBV21-1, the J gene TRBJ2-5; the DNA was not compared with TRBD2, the D call given in the table. TRBV21-1 is classified as a pseudogene. The CDR3 is 20 residues long.

The chain employs TRBV4-2 and TRBJ1-3; 7 bases are shared with TRBD1. The CDR3 has 14 residues. Trimming took 4 bases from V and 2 from J; bases not matched to a gene: 2. Germline loops: CDR1 LGHNA, CDR2 YNFKEQ. CDR3 protein: CASSPGTAGNTIYF. As DNA, the CDR3 is TGTGCCAGCAGCCCCGGGACAGCTGGAAACACCATATATTTT.

The chain carries TRBV28 and TRBJ2-7, with a tentative D call TRBD2 (6 bases). Trimming took 5 bases from V and 3 from J, leaving 14 bases between them. This CDR3 has 14 residues. Germline CDR1 reads MDHEN; CDR2 reads SYDVKM. CDR3 protein: CASSQKLAGYEQYF. In nucleotides, the CDR3 is TGTGCCAGCAGTCAAAAACTAGCAGGCTACGAGCAGTACTTC.

The chain uses TRBV7-9 and TRBJ2-2, with unresolved D. Germline-derived CDR1 and CDR2 are SEHNR and FQNEAQ (reference sequence). This CDR3 has 14 amino acids. V was clipped by 5 bases and J by 5 bases, with 12 bases between them. The CDR3 nucleotides read TGTGCCAGCAGCCCCCCGGGTTGGACCGGGGAGCTGTTTTTT. This codes for CASSPPGWTGELFF.

The genes are TRBV6-5 and TRBJ2-7; D uncertain. Deletions cut 3 bases from V and 1 base from J, with 7 bases between. The CDR3 is 13 amino acids. CDR1 and CDR2 (germline): MNHEY, SVGAGI. The CDR3 DNA follows: TGTGCCAGCAGTTATCCCGGGTCCTACGAGCAGTACTTC. Encoded protein: CASSYPGSYEQYF.

This sequence joins TRBV6-4 and TRBJ2-5, with D tentatively TRBD2 (6 bases). Trimming stripped 3 bases from V and 5 bases from J, with 16 bases between. The germline gives CDR1 MRHNA, CDR2 SNTAGT. The CDR3 runs 15 residues. CDR3 protein: CASSERGAAGETQYF. In DNA form, the CDR3 reads TGTGCCAGCAGTGAACGCGGGGCCGCGGGTGAGACCCAGTACTTC.

This sequence joins TRBV19 and TRBJ2-2; TRBD1 agrees at 9 bases. The germline V gene encodes CDR1 LNHDA and CDR2 SQIVND (reference sequence). The CDR3 has 17 residues. Unmatched junction bases numbered 11, after V lost 3 bases and J lost 6 bases. In nucleotides, the CDR3 is TGTGCCAGTAGTATTTCGGGGGGACAGGGTGACTCCGGGGAGCTGTTTTTT. Its protein product is CASSISGGQGDSGELFF. Full variable domain (missing parts from reference TRBV19 and TRBJ2-2): DGGITQSPKYLFRKEGQNVTLSCEQNLNHDAMYWYRQDPGQGLRLIYYSQIVNDFQKGDIAEGYSVSREKKESFPLTVTSAQKNPTAFYLCASSISGGQGDSGELFFGEGSRLTVL.

The count of this clone is one. The chain carries TRBV7-8 and TRBJ1-2; D uncertain. Trimming shortened V by 0 bases and J by 4 bases, and 6 bases separated the two germline ends. The CDR3 length is 13 residues. In germline, CDR1 is SGHVS, CDR2 FQNEAQ. CDR3 nucleotide sequence: TGTGCCAGCAGCTTAGCGGGCAGCTATGGCTACACCTTC. Protein sequence: CASSLAGSYGYTF.

The chain recombines TRBV5-6 with TRBJ2-3; D not certain. Trimming cost V 4 bases and J 2 bases, with 17 bases left between them. The CDR3 consists of 16 residues. The germline V gene encodes CDR1 SGHDT and CDR2 YYEEEE. In DNA form, the CDR3 reads TGTGCCAGCAGCGGCGCTCTGGGCCGGTCCACAGATACGCAGTATTTT. Its protein is CASSGALGRSTDTQYF.

This clone was recorded a few times. The gene calls are TRBV7-8 and TRBJ2-4; weak D call: TRBD2 (6 bases). The V gene lost 5 bases and the J gene lost 0 bases, with 17 bases spanning the gap. Germline V gene sequence: CDR1 SGHVS, CDR2 FQNEAQ. This CDR3 region has 17 residues. CDR3: CASSLKGGPRAKNIQYF. CDR3 bases: TGTGCCAGCAGCCTAAAAGGAGGGCCTCGAGCCAAAAACATTCAGTACTTC.

This chain joins TRBV11-2 and TRBJ2-3, with D hard to call. V was cut by 0 bases and J by 2 bases, with 6 bases left in between. CDR3 length: 14 amino acids. In germline, CDR1 is SGHAT, CDR2 FQNNGV. CDR3 loop: CASSLDTVTDTQYF. The DNA of the CDR3 is TGTGCCAGCAGCTTAGATACAGTCACAGATACGCAGTATTTT.

The rearrangement links TRBV18 to TRBJ2-7, with TRBD2 as a possible D gene (5 bases). With 2 bases removed from V and 2 bases from J, the gap between germline ends came to 7 bases. The CDR3 sequence is 13 residues long. Germline CDR1 reads KGHSH; CDR2 reads LQKENI. CDR3 in DNA: TGTGCCAGCTCACCAAGGACTGCCTACGAGCAGTACTTC. Its translation is CASSPRTAYEQYF.

The chain couples TRBV10-3 to TRBJ2-3, with D tentatively TRBD1 (6 bases). Trimming shortened V by 3 bases and J by 4 bases, and 14 bases separated the two germline ends. The CDR3 totals 15 residues. CDR1 is ENHRY and CDR2 is SYGVKD in the germline V gene. The CDR3 is CAISEQGNPADTQYF. The CDR3 DNA reads as TGTGCCATCAGTGAACAGGGTAACCCCGCAGATACGCAGTATTTT.

The count of this clone is one. The V gene is TRBV5-5, the J gene TRBJ2-1; 9 nucleotides agree with TRBD2. The CDR3 covers 16 residues. Looked up from germline, CDR1 is SGHKS and CDR2 is YYEKEE (reference sequence). Trimming removed 4 bases from V and 8 bases from J; junction bases left unmatched: 13. The CDR3 reads CASSPRGLAGGDEQFF. In nucleotides, the CDR3 is TGTGCCAGCAGCCCGAGGGGACTAGCCGGCGGGGATGAGCAGTTCTTC.

The CDR3: CAWSSMGQTYEQYF. CDR3 coding DNA: TGTGCCTGGAGTTCCATGGGGCAGACCTACGAGCAGTACTTC. The chain recombines TRBV30 with TRBJ2-7; D possibly corresponds to TRBD1 (5 bases). The CDR3 is made up of 14 amino acids. Per the germline V gene, CDR1 is GTSNPN and CDR2 is SVGIG (reference sequence). V was trimmed by 2 bases and J by 2 bases, leaving 13 bases between them.

This clone was counted only a few times. DNA for the CDR3: TGTGCCAGCAGCCCGGGGACAGCCCAGCGGGAGACCCAGTACTTC. As protein: CASSPGTAQRETQYF. The chain links TRBV14 to TRBJ2-5; 7 bases match TRBD1. Germline-derived CDR1 and CDR2 are SGHDN and FVKESK. The V and J ends lost 4 bases and 5 bases, in that order; junction bases with no gene match: 10. The CDR3 runs to 15 residues.

V and J are TRBV6-1 and TRBJ2-2; possible D gene TRBD1, 6 bases. Germline CDR1 reads MNHNS; CDR2 reads SASEGT. Between the trimmed V and J ends, which lost 1 base and 6 bases, there was a span of 12 bases. The CDR3 totals 15 residues. The CDR3, as DNA: TGTGCCAGCAGTGAAGACCCCGCAGGGGCCGGGGAGCTGTTTTTT. Protein: CASSEDPAGAGELFF.